This record looks at one T cell receptor beta chain sequence and its context. Antigen specificity is unknown. The method was immunoSEQ multiplex PCR; TCRdb's version includes in-frame clones alone and lacks a portion of them. This repertoire shows roughly 60,000 clones, roughly nine tenths found once; its top ten account for roughly 1.3%. The entry originates in a study of cytomegalovirus exposure and HLA in healthy donors. The CDR3 runs to 13 residues. Trimming shortened V by 2 bases and J by 1 base, and 5 bases separated the two germline ends. Germline V lookup: CDR1 MNHNS, CDR2 SASEGT. Findings of the study overall: CMV antigen specificity was confirmed in vitro for a few CMV-associated chains.

The chain employs TRBV6-1 and TRBJ1-2; D is uncertain. The origin of this receptor is a woman aged 18-29 years in good health and CMV-seronegative. The material sequenced was PBMCs. For the CDR3, the DNA is TGTGCCAGCAGTGAAACAGTTAACTATGGCTACACCTTC. It translates to CASSETVNYGYTF.